The next 25 T cell receptor beta chains were all read from a single sample in a study of blood T cell repertoires in COVID-19. Assay: immunoSEQ multiplex PCR; the TCRdb copy retains only in-frame clones and omits some. The table lists fewer than 85,000 clones, about four fifths of them singletons. The source material was peripheral blood. Every receptor here comes from a woman of 80 years or more with active or convalescent COVID-19.

The genes are TRBV5-4 and TRBJ1-1; the match to TRBD1 covers 9 bases. CDR3 length: 16 amino acids. Germline V gene sequence: CDR1 SGHNT, CDR2 YYREEE (reference sequence). Trimming cost V 4 bases and J 4 bases; bases outside gene matches: 11. The CDR3 region is CASSLAGQGWSTEAFF. The CDR3 region has the DNA TGTGCCAGCAGCCTGGCGGGACAGGGATGGTCCACTGAAGCTTTCTTT.

This clone appeared a single time. V gene TRBV4-3 combines with J gene TRBJ2-1, with D maybe TRBD2 (5 bases). Germline V gene lookup returns CDR1 LGHNA and CDR2 YSLEER. With 0 bases removed from V and 12 bases from J, the gap between germline ends came to 15 bases. The CDR3 sequence is 14 residues long. The CDR3 reads CASSQDTGGGPQFF. The CDR3 region has the DNA TGCGCCAGCAGCCAAGATACGGGTGGAGGCCCGCAGTTCTTC.

This chain links TRBV10-2 with TRBJ1-6; 7 nucleotides line up with TRBD1. The CDR3 extends over 15 amino acids. CDR1 WSHSY and CDR2 SAAADI come from the germline V gene. J lost 8 bases, V lost 6 bases, and 10 bases had no gene match. For the CDR3, the DNA is TGCGCCAGCAGGGTAACAGGGGTTATTGATTCACCCCTCCACTTT. Translated: CASRVTGVIDSPLHF.

DNA for the CDR3: TGTGCCAGCAGTGAACGCGGCAGCTCTAGCACAGATACGCAGTATTTT. Its translation: CASSERGSSSTDTQYF. The rearrangement joins TRBV25-1 to TRBJ2-3; D not resolved. The V gene lost 2 bases and the J gene lost 0 bases, with 12 bases spanning the gap. CDR3 length: 16 amino acids. From germline, CDR1 is MGHDK and CDR2 SYGVNS.

For this clone: This specimen includes other DNA sequences encoding the same CDR3. V usage is TRBV7-2 and J usage is TRBJ2-3; D may be TRBD1 (5 bases). Germline CDR1 is SGHTA and CDR2 is FQGNSA. Trimming took 1 base from V and 0 from J, leaving 14 bases between them. The length of the CDR3 is 17 residues. The DNA of the CDR3 is TGTGCCAGCAGCTTAGGAGCGCTAGGGGCTAGCACAGATACGCAGTATTTT. Protein sequence: CASSLGALGASTDTQYF.

This clone was observed a single time. This sequence joins TRBV6-2 or TRBV6-3 and TRBJ2-7, with D perhaps TRBD1 (8 bases). The CDR3 is 15 amino acids. V lost 5 bases and J 3 bases, leaving 17 bases between the germline ends. Germline CDR1 is MNHEY and CDR2 is SVGEGT. CDR3 loop: CASSHYRGRDYEQYF. CDR3 DNA: TGTGCCAGCAGTCACTACAGGGGGAGGGACTACGAGCAGTACTTC.

The V and J genes are TRBV18 and TRBJ2-7; TRBD2 is a possible D gene (6 bases). CDR1 and CDR2 (germline): KGHSH, LQKENI. The V end lost 3 bases, the J end lost 4 bases, and 13 bases lay between the germline ends. The CDR3 loop spans 14 amino acids. The CDR3 DNA reads TGTGCCAGCTCACCTGGGACTCGGTGGTACGAGCAGTACTTC. Its translation is CASSPGTRWYEQYF.

The chain couples TRBV6-4 to TRBJ2-7; D gene uncertain. The V gene lost 7 bases and the J gene lost 5 bases, with 21 bases spanning the gap. The CDR3 has 15 residues. The germline V gene encodes CDR1 MRHNA and CDR2 SNTAGT. CDR3 residues: CASTLPRVTRDEQYF. In DNA, the CDR3 is TGTGCCAGCACCCTGCCTCGGGTCACACGGGACGAGCAGTACTTC.

This chain connects TRBV11-2 to TRBJ1-2; D call uncertain. Trimming pared 7 bases from V and 3 bases from J, leaving 15 bases between. Germline V lookup: CDR1 SGHAT, CDR2 FQNNGV. The CDR3 contains 14 residues. The CDR3 DNA is TGTGCCAGCACCCCGGGAGTTGAGGACTATGGCTACACCTTC. This gives the protein CASTPGVEDYGYTF. Filled out from reference TRBV11-2 and TRBJ1-2, the complete variable domain reads EAGVAQSPRYKIIEKRQSVAFWCNPISGHATLYWYQQILGQGPKLLIQFQNNGVVDDSQLPKDRFSAERLKGVDSTLKIQPAKLEDSAVYLCASTPGVEDYGYTFGSGTRLTVV.

The chain carries TRBV15 and TRBJ1-1, with D possibly matching TRBD1 (5 bases). CDR3 length equals 14 residues. The V gene's germline CDR1 is LNHNV and CDR2 YYDKDF (reference sequence). Trimming left V 2 bases short and J 6 bases short, with 13 bases between. CDR3: CATSRPDSWAEAFF. As DNA, the CDR3 is TGTGCCACCAGCAGACCTGACAGCTGGGCTGAAGCTTTCTTT.

This clone was observed a handful of times. The rearrangement uses TRBV27 and TRBJ1-2; D unclear. CDR1 and CDR2 (germline): MNHEY, SMNVEV (reference sequence). Trimming shortened V by 5 bases and J by 7 bases, and 17 bases separated the two germline ends. The CDR3 length is 14 residues. The CDR3, as DNA: TGTGCCAGCAGTGACACAGCGGCCAGGACTGGCTACACCTTC. Amino acid sequence: CASSDTAARTGYTF.

This clone was counted only a few times. The chain employs TRBV7-9 and TRBJ2-5; 14 bases match TRBD2. The CDR3 has 17 residues. The germline V gene has CDR1 SEHNR and CDR2 FQNEAQ (reference sequence). V trimming: 3 bases; J trimming: 4 bases; junction bases outside the gene matches: 7. The CDR3 coding sequence is TGTGCCAGCAGCTTGACTAGCGGGGGGGGTGAAGGAGAGACCCAGTACTTC. This codes for CASSLTSGGGEGETQYF.

The chain carries TRBV6-5 and TRBJ1-2, with 11 bases fitting TRBD1. The J segment lost 0 bases and the V segment lost 5 bases, leaving 2 bases of the junction unmatched. This CDR3 is 15 amino acids long. Germline lookup yields CDR1 MNHEY and CDR2 SVGAGI. The CDR3 bases are TGTGCCAGCAGTAGGGACAGGGGGGCTAACTATGGCTACACCTTC. Its protein is CASSRDRGANYGYTF.

The rearrangement uses TRBV11-1 and TRBJ2-5; 9 bases match TRBD1. The J segment lost 0 bases and the V segment lost 1 base, leaving 0 bases of the junction unmatched. The CDR3 loop spans 15 amino acids. Germline V lookup: CDR1 SGHAT, CDR2 FQDESV (reference sequence). For the CDR3, the DNA is TGTGCCAGCAGCTTAGGGGACAGGGACCAAGAGACCCAGTACTTC. Its translation is CASSLGDRDQETQYF.

This clone appeared once. The chain is built from TRBV11-1 and TRBJ1-2; maybe TRBD1 (6 bases). The CDR3 is made up of 14 amino acids. Per germline, CDR1 SGHAT and CDR2 FQDESV (reference sequence). V was trimmed by 5 bases and J by 8 bases, leaving 18 bases between them. CDR3 residues: CASSPNRDPTGYTF. The CDR3 nucleotides are TGTGCCAGCAGCCCGAACAGGGACCCAACGGGCTACACCTTC.

The chain combines TRBV29-1 with TRBJ2-1, with TRBD2 matching 8 bases. J gave up 7 bases and V 5 bases, and 13 bases lay outside the gene matches. The CDR3 is 15 amino acids. CDR1 SQVTM and CDR2 ANQGSEA come from the germline V gene. The CDR3 DNA follows: TGCAGCGTTCCACCCTCAGGACTAGCTGTTAATGAGCAGTTCTTC. Protein: CSVPPSGLAVNEQFF.

This clone was picked up many times. The rearrangement links TRBV6-2 or TRBV6-3 to TRBJ2-3; 7 bases are shared with TRBD2. This CDR3 region has 17 residues. V lost 2 bases, J lost 2 bases, and 10 bases stayed unmatched. CDR1 and CDR2 (germline): MNHEY, SVGEGT. The CDR3 region is CASSYDILAVATDTQYF. The CDR3, as DNA: TGTGCCAGCAGTTACGATATTCTAGCGGTCGCCACAGATACGCAGTATTTT.

The chain couples TRBV7-8 to TRBJ1-2; maybe TRBD1 (6 bases). This CDR3 contains 16 residues. Per germline, CDR1 SGHVS and CDR2 FQNEAQ. Trimming took off 3 bases at V and 0 bases at J, with 14 bases between the two ends. CDR3 sequence: CASSLRDTWANYGYTF. DNA of the CDR3: TGTGCCAGCAGCTTGAGGGACACATGGGCTAACTATGGCTACACCTTC.

The chain couples TRBV4-1 to TRBJ1-4; tentatively, D is TRBD1 (6 bases). V lost 3 bases and J 0 bases, leaving 14 bases between the germline ends. The CDR3 loop spans 17 amino acids. Germline loops: CDR1 MGHRA, CDR2 YSYEKL. CDR3 residues: CASSHRQASATNEKLFF. The CDR3 nucleotides read TGCGCCAGCAGCCACCGACAGGCCTCCGCAACTAATGAAAAACTGTTTTTT.

The chain combines TRBV7-9 with TRBJ2-1; a weak D match, TRBD2 (6 bases). Per germline, CDR1 SEHNR and CDR2 FQNEAQ (reference sequence). V lost 5 bases and J lost 5, with 16 bases in between. This CDR3 contains 15 residues. The chain's CDR3 is CASSLDTGGDNEQFF. The CDR3 bases are TGTGCCAGCAGCCTAGACACCGGCGGGGACAATGAGCAGTTCTTC.

This clone was observed at least ten times. This rearrangement joins TRBV10-3 to TRBJ1-4, with 8 bases lining up with TRBD1. The germline V gene has CDR1 ENHRY and CDR2 SYGVKD. J was trimmed by 7 bases and V by 2 bases; bases with no gene match: 3. The CDR3 length is 14 residues. The CDR3: CAISETGGGEKLFF. CDR3 in DNA: TGTGCCATCAGTGAGACAGGGGGAGGTGAAAAACTGTTTTTT.

This clone has only a few counts. The V gene is TRBV5-1, the J gene TRBJ2-7, with 7 bases identical to TRBD2. Per germline, CDR1 SGHRS and CDR2 YFSETQ. Unmatched junction bases numbered 11, after V lost 3 bases and J lost 5 bases. CDR3 length: 15 residues. The CDR3: CASSSGGTGYNEQYF. The CDR3 nucleotides read TGCGCCAGCAGCTCGGGGGGTACGGGGTATAACGAGCAGTACTTC.

The chain employs TRBV7-2 and TRBJ2-2; D remains ambiguous. The CDR3 contains 13 residues. Trimming removed 5 bases at V and 5 bases at J, with 9 bases between. Germline V lookup: CDR1 SGHTA, CDR2 FQGNSA. Written as DNA, the CDR3 is TGTGCCAGCAGCCCGCGAAGAACCGGGGAGCTGTTTTTT. This gives the protein CASSPRRTGELFF. The variable domain in full, completed from reference TRBV7-2 and TRBJ2-2, reads GAGVSQSPSNKVTEKGKDVELRCDPISGHTALYWYRQSLGQGLEFLIYFQGNSAPDKSGLPSDRFSAERTGGSVSTLTIQRTQQEDSAVYLCASSPRRTGELFFGEGSRLTVL.

The J gene is TRBJ1-1, the V gene TRBV7-2; the D is unclear. Deletions cut 3 bases from V and 10 bases from J, with 24 bases between. Germline V gives CDR1 SGHTA, CDR2 FQGNSA. This CDR3 is 16 amino acids long. CDR3 in amino acids: CASSFEATRADPRAFF. CDR3 coding DNA: TGTGCCAGCAGCTTCGAAGCAACGAGGGCCGATCCCCGAGCTTTCTTT.

This clone was picked up a small number of times. The chain uses TRBV3-1 (or the pseudogene TRBV3-2) and TRBJ2-5, with TRBD2 matching 9 bases. The CDR3 extends over 19 amino acids. Trimming removed 0 bases from V and 2 bases from J; junction bases left unmatched: 13. The V gene's germline CDR1 is LGHDT and CDR2 YNNKEL (reference sequence). The CDR3 DNA sequence: TGTGCCAGCAGCCAAGATTTGCCTGCGGGGGGGAGGGGACAAGAGACCCAGTACTTC. It translates to CASSQDLPAGGRGQETQYF.